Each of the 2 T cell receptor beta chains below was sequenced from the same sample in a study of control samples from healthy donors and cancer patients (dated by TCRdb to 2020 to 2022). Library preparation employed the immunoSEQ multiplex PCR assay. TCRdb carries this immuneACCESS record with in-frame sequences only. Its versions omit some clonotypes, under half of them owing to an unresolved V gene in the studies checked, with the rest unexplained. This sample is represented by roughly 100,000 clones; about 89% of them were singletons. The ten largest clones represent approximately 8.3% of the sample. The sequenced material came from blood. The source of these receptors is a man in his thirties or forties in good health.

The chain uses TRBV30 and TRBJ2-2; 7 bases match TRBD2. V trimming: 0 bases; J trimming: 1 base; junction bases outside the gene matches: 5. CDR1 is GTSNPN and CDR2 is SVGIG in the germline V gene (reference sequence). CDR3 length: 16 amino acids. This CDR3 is CAWSVLGGRNTGELFF. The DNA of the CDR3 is TGTGCCTGGAGTGTCTTAGGCGGGAGGAACACCGGGGAGCTGTTTTTT.

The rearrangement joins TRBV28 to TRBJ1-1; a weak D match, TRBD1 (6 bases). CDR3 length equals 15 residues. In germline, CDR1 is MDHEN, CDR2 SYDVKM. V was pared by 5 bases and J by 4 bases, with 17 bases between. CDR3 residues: CASSLIKGGSTEAFF. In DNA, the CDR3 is TGTGCCAGCAGTCTCATTAAGGGGGGAAGCACTGAAGCTTTCTTT.